Below are 10 T cell receptor beta chains sequenced from a single sample in a study of blood T cell repertoires in COVID-19. The table came from immunoSEQ multiplex PCR; TCRdb's copy has only in-frame clones and leaves some out. Of under 400,000 clones listed, approximately 83% are singletons. The sequencing input was PBMCs or T cells enriched from blood (not recorded which). All receptors come from a woman in her thirties or forties with acute COVID-19.

The chain uses TRBV5-1 and TRBJ1-6; 10 bases are a match to TRBD1. This CDR3 spans 15 amino acids. After removal of 7 bases from V and 9 bases from J, the junction contained 10 bases not matched to a gene. CDR1 and CDR2 from the germline V gene are SGHRS and YFSETQ. DNA for the CDR3: TGCGCCAGCTCTAATGCAGGGGACAGGGGTTCACCCCTCCACTTT. It codes for CASSNAGDRGSPLHF.

This sequence joins TRBV10-3 and TRBJ1-6; D is unresolved. Germline V gene sequence: CDR1 ENHRY, CDR2 SYGVKD. This CDR3 comprises 13 residues. Trimming took 3 bases from V and 7 from J, leaving 7 bases between them. The CDR3 DNA is TGTGCCATCAGTGATCAGAGGAATTCACCCCTCCACTTT. It specifies CAISDQRNSPLHF.

The chain uses TRBV7-2 and TRBJ1-1, with D tentatively TRBD1 (5 bases). The V end was cut by 5 bases, the J end by 10 bases, with 14 bases between. The CDR3 loop spans 12 amino acids. Germline-derived CDR1 and CDR2 are SGHTA and FQGNSA. The CDR3 region has the DNA TGTGCCAGCAGCGACGGGGGGGTCGGAGCTTTCTTT. Amino acid sequence: CASSDGGVGAFF.

V usage is TRBV7-2 and J usage is TRBJ1-5; D is unresolved. Trimming took 7 bases from V and 5 from J, leaving 9 bases between them. Germline CDR1 and CDR2: SGHTA and FQGNSA. This CDR3 spans 12 amino acids. The DNA of the CDR3 is TGTGCCAGCACCCATGGAGATCAGCCCCAGCATTTT. It codes for CASTHGDQPQHF. The variable domain in full, with the rest retrieved from reference TRBV7-2 and TRBJ1-5, is GAGVSQSPSNKVTEKGKDVELRCDPISGHTALYWYRQSLGQGLEFLIYFQGNSAPDKSGLPSDRFSAERTGGSVSTLTIQRTQQEDSAVYLCASTHGDQPQHFGDGTRLSIL.

The CDR3 here is CASRRTGDGRETQYF. The CDR3 DNA reads as TGTGCCAGCAGACGGACAGGGGATGGTCGAGAGACCCAGTACTTC. V and J are TRBV6-5 and TRBJ2-5; 9 bases match TRBD1. CDR1 and CDR2 (germline): MNHEY, SVGAGI. With V trimmed by 6 bases and J by 4 bases, 9 bases remained unmatched. This CDR3 has 15 residues.

The rearrangement joins TRBV5-6 to TRBJ2-5; weak D call: TRBD2 (6 bases). Germline V CDR1 and CDR2: SGHDT, YYEEEE. Trimming removed 6 bases from V and 1 base from J, with 10 bases in between. This CDR3 spans 13 amino acids. CDR3 sequence reads: CASNAGSQETQYF. In DNA form, the CDR3 reads TGTGCCAGCAACGCCGGGAGCCAAGAGACCCAGTACTTC.

This clone was detected only a few times. The genes are TRBV14 and TRBJ2-1; 9 nucleotides align to TRBD2. This CDR3 contains 16 residues. From germline, CDR1 is SGHDN and CDR2 FVKESK. Unmatched junction bases numbered 4, after V lost 2 bases and J lost 2 bases. In DNA form, the CDR3 reads TGTGCCAGCAGCCAATTGACTAGCGGAACCTACAATGAGCAGTTCTTC. It translates to CASSQLTSGTYNEQFF.

This clone was counted once. The chain is built from TRBV4-2 and TRBJ1-6, with 7 bases that match TRBD1. Germline trimming cut 6 bases from V and 7 bases from J; bases unmatched to any gene: 12. CDR1 is LGHNA and CDR2 is YNFKEQ in the germline V gene. The CDR3 totals 16 residues. The CDR3 bases are TGTGCCAGCAGTCTAGAAGAGGGGGCGAAAAATTCACCCCTCCACTTT. Amino acids: CASSLEEGAKNSPLHF.

The chain joins TRBV5-1 to TRBJ2-3; 10 positions match TRBD2. Germline V gene lookup returns CDR1 SGHRS and CDR2 YFSETQ. CDR3 length equals 17 residues. V shed 0 bases and J 1 base; nucleotides not matched to a gene: 5. The CDR3 DNA reads as TGCGCCAGCAGCTTGGCCCCTAGCGGGGGACGCACAGATACGCAGTATTTT. This gives the protein CASSLAPSGGRTDTQYF.

The rearrangement links TRBV6-6 to TRBJ2-7; 10 positions match TRBD1. V lost 6 bases, J lost 3 bases, and 26 bases stayed unmatched. The CDR3 spans 21 residues. Germline V CDR1 and CDR2: MNHNY, SVGAGI (reference sequence). DNA of the CDR3: TGTGCCAGCAGGCGATCGAAGCCAGGGGACAGGGGATTTGGTTTGGTCTACGAGCAGTACTTC. This translates into CASRRSKPGDRGFGLVYEQYF.